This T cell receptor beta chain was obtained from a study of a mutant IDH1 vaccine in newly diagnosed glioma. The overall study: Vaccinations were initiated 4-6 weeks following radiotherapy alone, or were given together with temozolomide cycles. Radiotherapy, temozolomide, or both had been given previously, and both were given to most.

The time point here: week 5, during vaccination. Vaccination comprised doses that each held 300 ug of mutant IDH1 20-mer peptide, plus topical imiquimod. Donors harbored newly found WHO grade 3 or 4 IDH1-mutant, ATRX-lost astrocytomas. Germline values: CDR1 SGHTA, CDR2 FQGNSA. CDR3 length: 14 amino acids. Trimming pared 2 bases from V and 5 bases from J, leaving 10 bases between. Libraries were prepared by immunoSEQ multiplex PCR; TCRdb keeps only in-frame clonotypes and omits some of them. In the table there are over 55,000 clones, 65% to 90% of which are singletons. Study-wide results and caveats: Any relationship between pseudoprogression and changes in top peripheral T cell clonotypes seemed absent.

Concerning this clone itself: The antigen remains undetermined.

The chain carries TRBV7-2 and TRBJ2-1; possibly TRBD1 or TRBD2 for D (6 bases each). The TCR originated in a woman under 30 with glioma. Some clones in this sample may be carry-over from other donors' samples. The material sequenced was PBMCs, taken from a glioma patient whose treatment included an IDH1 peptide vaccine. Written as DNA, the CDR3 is TGTGCCAGCAGCTTACGGGGGCGCAACAATGAGCAGTTCTTC. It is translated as CASSLRGRNNEQFF.